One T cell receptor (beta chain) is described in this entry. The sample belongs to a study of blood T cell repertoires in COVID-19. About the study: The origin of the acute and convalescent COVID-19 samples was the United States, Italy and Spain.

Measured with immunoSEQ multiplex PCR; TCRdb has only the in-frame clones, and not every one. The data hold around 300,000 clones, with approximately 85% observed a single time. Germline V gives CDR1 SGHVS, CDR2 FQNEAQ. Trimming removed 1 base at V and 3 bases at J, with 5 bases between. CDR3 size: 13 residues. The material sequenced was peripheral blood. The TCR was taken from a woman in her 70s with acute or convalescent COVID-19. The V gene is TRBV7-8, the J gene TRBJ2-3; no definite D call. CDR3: CASSLGGTDTQYF. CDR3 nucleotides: TGTGCCAGCAGCTTAGGAGGAACAGATACGCAGTATTTT.